This passage covers 14 T cell receptor beta chains from one sample sequenced in a study of blood T cell repertoires in COVID-19. Some clones are missing from TCRdb's copy, which holds only in-frame ones; the method was immunoSEQ multiplex PCR. The sample carries about 260,000 clones, less than 90% recorded once. Sequences were obtained from peripheral blood. The source of these receptors is a man aged 25 to 40 with active or convalescent COVID-19.

CDR3 DNA sequence: TGTGCCAGCAGCGTAGGGGGCGGGGTTTGGACAGATACGCAGTATTTT. Translation: CASSVGGGVWTDTQYF. V usage is TRBV9 and J usage is TRBJ2-3; weak D call: TRBD2 (6 bases). Looked up from germline, CDR1 is SGDLS and CDR2 is YYNGEE. The V and J ends lost 0 bases and 3 bases respectively, with 14 bases between them. CDR3 size: 16 residues.

The chain carries TRBV15 and TRBJ2-2; 7 bases match TRBD1. This CDR3 region has 17 residues. Trimming at V came to 5 bases and at J to 3 bases, leaving 12 bases not matched to a gene. From germline, CDR1 is LNHNV and CDR2 YYDKDF (reference sequence). DNA for the CDR3: TGTGCCACCAGCGGACGACAGGGTGAAGGGGACACCGGGGAGCTGTTTTTT. Translated, it gives CATSGRQGEGDTGELFF.

CDR3 DNA: TGTGCCAGCAGCCAAGAGGTCGGGAACACTGAAGCTTTCTTT. Translating it yields CASSQEVGNTEAFF. The gene calls are TRBV4-2 and TRBJ1-1; D remains ambiguous. The germline gives CDR1 LGHNA, CDR2 YNFKEQ. V shed 0 bases and J shed 1 base, with 6 bases lying between them. The CDR3 has 14 residues.

This sequence joins TRBV7-6 and TRBJ2-1, with 8 positions matching TRBD2. The length of the CDR3 is 16 residues. Germline V gene sequence: CDR1 SGHVS, CDR2 FNYEAQ. The V gene end was trimmed by 5 bases and the J gene end by 2 bases; junction bases not matched to a gene: 8. CDR3 region: CASSHQSGGAYNEQFF. Here the CDR3 DNA reads TGTGCCAGCAGCCACCAGTCCGGGGGGGCCTACAATGAGCAGTTCTTC.

The chain employs TRBV29-1 and TRBJ1-1; D ambiguous. Deletions cut 6 bases from V and 2 bases from J, with 16 bases between. The length of the CDR3 is 14 residues. The germline gives CDR1 SQVTM, CDR2 ANQGSEA. The CDR3 region is CSVQRTGSNTEAFF. The DNA of the CDR3 is TGCAGCGTCCAAAGGACGGGGAGTAACACTGAAGCTTTCTTT. Using reference TRBV29-1 and TRBJ1-1 for the parts outside the CDR3, the full variable domain is SAVISQKPSRDICQRGTSLTIQCQVDSQVTMMFWYRQQPGQSLTLIATANQGSEATYESGFVIDKFPISRPNLTFSTLTVSNMSPEDSSIYLCSVQRTGSNTEAFFGQGTRLTVV.

This chain links TRBV4-1 with TRBJ1-4; 8 bases are a match to TRBD1. This CDR3 region has 15 residues. The germline gives CDR1 MGHRA, CDR2 YSYEKL. The junction had 2 bases not matched to a gene; V was cut back by 3 bases and J by 2 bases. The CDR3 nucleotides read TGCGCCAGCAGCCAGACAGGGGCGACTAATGAAAAACTGTTTTTT. It is translated as CASSQTGATNEKLFF.

V and J are TRBV2 and TRBJ2-2; 9 bases fit TRBD2. The ends lost 3 bases at V and 8 bases at J; junction bases unmatched: 10. The germline V gene has CDR1 SNHLY and CDR2 FYNNEI. The CDR3 contains 16 residues. CDR3 in amino acids: CASSDARRGGIGELFF. The CDR3, as DNA: TGTGCCAGCAGTGACGCGAGGCGGGGGGGCATTGGGGAGCTGTTTTTT.

V gene TRBV30 combines with J gene TRBJ1-2, with D perhaps matching TRBD1 (5 bases). This CDR3 is built from 13 residues. Trimming stripped 3 bases from V and 3 bases from J, with 11 bases between. The V gene's germline CDR1 is GTSNPN and CDR2 SVGIG (reference sequence). The CDR3 protein is CAWRGRDDYGYTF. In DNA, the CDR3 is TGTGCCTGGAGAGGCAGGGATGACTATGGCTACACCTTC.

This clone showed up just once. The chain employs TRBV4-1 and TRBJ2-5; 7 nucleotides line up with TRBD1. CDR1 is MGHRA and CDR2 is YSYEKL in the germline V gene. The CDR3 runs 16 residues. The trim removed 5 bases at V and 4 bases at J, leaving 13 bases unmatched. The CDR3 is CASSEGSRGTGETQYF. In nucleotides, the CDR3 is TGCGCCAGCAGCGAGGGATCCAGGGGGACGGGAGAGACCCAGTACTTC.

The rearrangement uses TRBV28 and TRBJ1-5; weak D call: TRBD1 (6 bases). V lost 7 bases to trimming and J lost 2 bases, with 6 bases between them. This CDR3 has 12 residues. Germline-derived CDR1 and CDR2 are MDHEN and SYDVKM. DNA for the CDR3: TGTGCCAGCAAGGGGGGCAATCAGCCCCAGCATTTT. Amino acid sequence: CASKGGNQPQHF.

V usage is TRBV20-1 and J usage is TRBJ1-2, with a tentative D call TRBD1 (5 bases). The V end was cut by 3 bases, the J end by 5 bases, with 7 bases between. There are 11 residues in the CDR3. Germline assignment: CDR1 DFQATT and CDR2 SNEGSKA (reference sequence). The CDR3 nucleotides are TGCAGTGCTAGCTCAGGGTATGGCTACACCTTC. Its translation is CSASSGYGYTF.

This chain links TRBV11-2 with TRBJ2-2, with 9 positions matching TRBD2. The J segment lost 1 base and the V segment lost 5 bases, leaving 8 bases of the junction unmatched. Germline CDR1 SGHAT, CDR2 FQNNGV. This CDR3 is built from 17 residues. CDR3 sequence reads: CASSRNSGGGNTGELFF. CDR3 sequence (DNA): TGTGCCAGCAGCCGGAATAGCGGGGGCGGGAACACCGGGGAGCTGTTTTTT.

The chain joins TRBV12-3 or TRBV12-4 to TRBJ1-5; a weak D match, TRBD1 (5 bases). This CDR3 is 13 amino acids long. The V gene lost 3 bases and the J gene lost 6 bases, with 9 bases spanning the gap. CDR3 sequence reads: CASSFGASQPQHF. The CDR3 coding sequence is TGTGCCAGCAGTTTTGGGGCCTCTCAGCCCCAGCATTTT.

Here the CDR3 DNA reads TGTGCCAGCAGCGTAGGCCAGGGTATCTCTGGAAACACCATATATTTT. Translating it yields CASSVGQGISGNTIYF. The J gene is TRBJ1-3, the V gene TRBV9, with TRBD1 as a possible D gene (5 bases). Trimming stripped 0 bases from V and 0 bases from J, with 10 bases between. Germline assignment: CDR1 SGDLS and CDR2 YYNGEE. The CDR3 has 16 amino acids. Looking up the rest from reference TRBV9 and TRBJ1-3 gives the full variable domain: DSGVTQTPKHLITATGQRVTLRCSPRSGDLSVYWYQQSLDQGLQFLIQYYNGEERAKGNILERFSAQQFPDLHSELNLSSLELGDSALYFCASSVGQGISGNTIYFGEGSWLTVV.